This T cell receptor beta chain was obtained from a study of shared clonotypes between healthy human individuals. Of note for this clone: Antigen: not known. The sample contains more than one DNA sequence encoding this CDR3.

Those who donated, Caucasian adults without exception, all lived in Nashville, Tennessee. General study points: The donor pool, a small one, limited the genetic and exposure-history diversity represented. The study found lower generation probabilities in non-shared clonotypes than in those shared by all four donors.

Here immunoSEQ multiplex PCR was the method, and the copy in TCRdb shows in-frame clones only, minus some. The sample carries millions of clones, roughly 93% recorded once. Specimen: naive CD4+ T cells from PBMCs. Subset denoted: CD45RA+ positively selected. The TCR originated in a man aged 18 to 30 in good health. Some clones in this sample may be carry-over from other donors' samples.

The CDR3 sequence: CASSLGGNTIYF. The CDR3 coding sequence is TGCGCCAGCAGCCTAGGTGGAAACACCATATATTTT. The gene calls are TRBV5-1 and TRBJ1-3; D gene ambiguous. CDR1 and CDR2 (germline): SGHRS, YFSETQ. Trimming pared 4 bases from V and 3 bases from J, leaving 5 bases between. The CDR3 runs 12 residues.